A selection of T cell receptor beta chains follows, all from one sample in a study of technical replicates of blood from a handful of donors. Assay: immunoSEQ multiplex PCR; the TCRdb copy retains only in-frame clones and omits some. The sample has about 69,000 clones, about 90% seen once. Sequencing input: PBMCs. The receptor source for this set is a human donor in good health. Some clones in this sample may be carry-over from other donors' samples. Both conserved end residues are part of each CDR3. Clone size is given for some rows only: seen once, a few or many times, or a class if the clone is expanded.

V gene	clone size	J gene	CDR3 protein
TRBV5-1	once	TRBJ2-2	CASSPGTGNTGELFF
TRBV18	NA	TRBJ2-7	CASSPTEPYEQYF
TRBV7-9	NA	TRBJ1-3	CASSLLLGNTIYF
TRBV7-2	NA	TRBJ2-7	CASSPRGRAYEQYF
TRBV7-9	NA	TRBJ2-2	CASSKGGVGELFF
TRBV27	NA	TRBJ2-7	CASSLLAGFGHEQYF
TRBV5-4	NA	TRBJ2-1	CASHKGGPSYNEQFF
TRBV9	NA	TRBJ2-5	CASSVGGSGGLKETQYF
TRBV2	NA	TRBJ1-1	CASSEDRGFPNTEAFF
TRBV7-8	NA	TRBJ1-5	CASSSVGQGRNQPQHF
TRBV19	NA	TRBJ1-2	CASSILTGGNYGYTF
TRBV4-2	once	TRBJ2-7	CASSQTGTYEQYF
TRBV5-4	NA	TRBJ2-1	CASSLAVGGLFNEQFF
TRBV7-3	NA	TRBJ2-2	CASSLMAGGDGELFF
TRBV6-1	NA	TRBJ2-3	CASSGGGATDTQYF
TRBV9	NA	TRBJ2-3	CASSVGHSTDTQYF
TRBV9	NA	TRBJ2-1	CASSSGGLAVHEQFF
TRBV11-1	NA	TRBJ2-3	CASSKSSGRAVTDTQYF
TRBV4-1	NA	TRBJ1-2	CASSQASGVGHLLNHYGYTF
TRBV7-2	NA	TRBJ2-7	CASSLVQSYEQYF
TRBV6-4	few	TRBJ2-5	CASSSNAPLASKETQYF
TRBV4-1	NA	TRBJ2-1	CASSQVQGDYNEQFF
TRBV29-1	once	TRBJ1-1	CSVLRQALGNTEAFF
TRBV5-6	NA	TRBJ1-2	CASSLVSTPGNGYTF
TRBV27	NA	TRBJ2-7	CAGSFNGGYEQYF
TRBV13	NA	TRBJ1-3	CASSNQQGLSGNTIYF
TRBV28	few	TRBJ1-2	CASSYTETNYGYTF
TRBV4-1	NA	TRBJ2-3	CASSQGGTSGSSNTDTQYF
TRBV19	NA	TRBJ1-5	CASSSAQRGSNQPQHF
TRBV9	NA	TRBJ1-5	CASSQGAEKGQPQHF
TRBV4-1	NA	TRBJ1-2	CASSQGRTGYGYTF
TRBV7-6	NA	TRBJ2-7	CASSLGLGSFDEQYF
TRBV2	NA	TRBJ2-7	CASRYSYEQYF
TRBV6-5	NA	TRBJ1-5	CASRQTGGNQPQHF
TRBV7-9	NA	TRBJ2-7	CASSRGQDFSYEQYF
TRBV23-1	NA	TRBJ1-4	CASSSNRGNHEKLFF
TRBV5-1	NA	TRBJ2-1	CASSSLAGGSNEQFF
TRBV5-5	NA	TRBJ1-4	CASSPGQGYEKLFF
TRBV5-4	once	TRBJ2-5	CASSLRTGLETQYF
TRBV7-9	NA	TRBJ1-2	CASSHYVAGVKYGYTF
TRBV5-6	once	TRBJ1-2	CASSKRTGIEDGYTF
TRBV6-1	NA	TRBJ2-1	CASSELLVSNEQFF